This TCR beta chain was observed in a study of blood T cell repertoires in COVID-19. Authors' analysis steps: Amplification from reference gene primers served as the basis for estimated nucleated cell counts. Assay: immunoSEQ multiplex PCR; the TCRdb copy retains only in-frame clones and omits some. Clonal size and the V and J genes are those of that table, whereas D and trimming came from the DNA. The table includes 150,000 or so clones, more than 80% detected once. This clone was counted once. The CDR3 covers 14 residues. Germline V gene data show CDR1 as MDHEN and CDR2 as SYDVKM. The trim removed 6 bases at V and 4 bases at J, leaving 7 bases unmatched. Patients at the Seattle site were enrolled during active infection and followed longitudinally.

What was sequenced was peripheral blood. This receptor was taken from a man younger than 35 with COVID-19, enrolled during active disease. This rearrangement joins TRBV28 to TRBJ1-2; 8 bases agree with TRBD1. The CDR3 bases are TGTGCCAGCAGGCTTCCAGGGGGCGCCTATGGCTACACCTTC. Its protein product is CASRLPGGAYGYTF.